The sequence of this TCR beta chain was determined in a study of T cell responses to AZD1222 COVID-19 vaccine. Study-level background: Pooling was applied to second doses at about 4 or about 12 weeks.

Repertoires were generated with immunoSEQ multiplex PCR, while TCRdb's copy carries only in-frame clones and drops some. The table records 55,000 to 90,000 clones, 84% of them present only once. In germline, CDR1 is SEHNR, CDR2 FQNEAQ (reference sequence). The CDR3 has 14 residues. With V trimmed by 2 bases and J by 7 bases, 3 bases remained unmatched. Regarding the study as a whole: Possibly, clonal diversity was underestimated; donors were largely white British and included more females. Repertoires were collected only later (after the peak T cell response had occurred). The span of vaccine-associated CD4 TCRs extended across spike, with dominance at 160-218 and 743-854.

The table lists this clone with a count of one. Its antigen is unknown. Sequences were derived from peripheral blood, sampled on day 0 of AZD1222 vaccination. This sequence joins TRBV7-9 and TRBJ2-2, with 8 bases aligning to TRBD1. The source is an adult in good health. In nucleotides, the CDR3 is TGTGCCAGCAGCTTACAGGGGGCTGGCGGGGAGCTGTTTTTT. Translating gives CASSLQGAGGELFF. Using reference TRBV7-9 and TRBJ2-2 for the parts outside the CDR3, the full variable domain is DTGVSQNPRHKITKRGQNVTFRCDPISEHNRLYWYRQTLGQGPEFLTYFQNEAQLEKSRLLSDRFSAERPKGSFSTLEIQRTEQGDSAMYLCASSLQGAGGELFFGEGSRLTVL.